Presented here are 21 T cell receptor beta chains from one specimen sequenced in a study of CD8+ T cells in alopecia areata. RNA extraction and reverse transcription yielded cDNA as sequencing template. Assay: immunoSEQ multiplex PCR; the TCRdb copy retains only in-frame clones and omits some. The sample consists of some 210,000 clones, 57% of them appearing once. Material: CD4+ T cells sorted from blood, obtained at week 0. The receptors here all came from a human donor with alopecia areata.

V is TRBV14 and J is TRBJ2-2; D possibly corresponds to TRBD2 (5 bases). From germline, CDR1 is SGHDN and CDR2 FVKESK. With 1 base removed from V and 6 bases from J, the gap between germline ends came to 12 bases. The CDR3 consists of 15 residues. The CDR3 bases are TGTGCCAGCAGCCAAGTGAGCGGCTTGGCCGGGGAGCTGTTTTTT. This sequence encodes CASSQVSGLAGELFF.

The chain has TRBV7-9 and TRBJ1-2; no definite D call. The ends were cut back, 4 bases at V and 4 bases at J, with 10 bases in the middle. The CDR3 length is 13 residues. Germline-derived CDR1 and CDR2 are SEHNR and FQNEAQ (reference sequence). The CDR3 loop is CASSSLGVYGYTF. Written as DNA, the CDR3 is TGTGCCAGCAGCTCCCTTGGGGTCTATGGCTACACCTTC.

The count of this clone is one. The chain couples TRBV25-1 to TRBJ1-1; 7 positions match TRBD1. V was pared by 5 bases and J by 7 bases, with 1 base of the junction left unmatched. The germline V gene encodes CDR1 MGHDK and CDR2 SYGVNS. The length of the CDR3 is 11 residues. The CDR3 DNA reads as TGTGCCAGCAGTCGACAGGGTGAAGCTTTCTTT. Its translation is CASSRQGEAFF.

The gene calls are TRBV13 and TRBJ1-1; no reliable D call. V lost 6 bases and J 0 bases, leaving 11 bases between the germline ends. Germline V gene lookup returns CDR1 PRHDT and CDR2 FYEKMQ (reference sequence). The length of the CDR3 is 14 residues. CDR3 DNA: TGTGCCAGCAGACAATTCGGAATGAACACTGAAGCTTTCTTT. It codes for CASRQFGMNTEAFF.

The chain carries TRBV30 and TRBJ1-1; D is undetermined. This CDR3 contains 13 residues. The germline gives CDR1 GTSNPN, CDR2 SVGIG (reference sequence). V dropped 4 bases and J dropped 7 bases, with 16 bases sitting between them. Here the CDR3 DNA reads TGTGCCTGGAAGGATCGGGCGGTATTTGAAGCTTTCTTT. Protein product: CAWKDRAVFEAFF.

A few counts support this clone. The chain recombines TRBV29-1 with TRBJ2-7; TRBD1 matches 11 bases. The CDR3 spans 13 residues. Looked up from germline, CDR1 is SQVTM and CDR2 is ANQGSEA. V lost 7 bases and J lost 6; bases outside the gene matches: 8. CDR3 sequence (DNA): TGCAGCGGAACACGGACAGGGGGCGGCGAGCAGTACTTC. It is translated as CSGTRTGGGEQYF.

Comments on this clone: One end of the junction fails to match germline, which may point to a read error. The genes are TRBV7-7 and TRBJ2-2, with D perhaps being TRBD1 or TRBD2 (6 bases each). This CDR3 has 13 amino acids. The germline V gene encodes CDR1 SSHAT and CDR2 FNYEAQ (reference sequence). The CDR3 DNA reads TGTGCTAGCAGTAGGGGGGACACCGGGGAGCTGTTTTTT. It encodes CASSRGDTGELFF.

This chain links TRBV7-3 with TRBJ1-2, with 7 bases that match TRBD1. Germline loops: CDR1 SGHTA, CDR2 FQGTGA. V shed 3 bases and J 4 bases; nucleotides not matched to a gene: 5. The CDR3 is 14 residues long. CDR3 nucleotide sequence: TGTGCCAGCAGCTTGGGACAGATGGTCTATGGCTACACCTTC. This encodes CASSLGQMVYGYTF.

With regard to this clone: Germline is not matched at one junction end, which may reflect a read error. The rearrangement uses TRBV7-7 and TRBJ2-1, with unresolved D. The CDR3 length is 15 residues. Germline V CDR1 and CDR2: SSHAT, FNYEAQ (reference sequence). For the CDR3, the DNA is TGTGCTAGCAGCTTAGGACGGACCTCCTACAATGAGCAGTTCTTC. Translating it yields CASSLGRTSYNEQFF.

The rearrangement links TRBV4-1 to TRBJ2-1, with 8 bases fitting TRBD2. After removal of 0 bases from V and 8 bases from J, the junction contained 15 bases not matched to a gene. Germline V lookup: CDR1 MGHRA, CDR2 YSYEKL. This CDR3 is built from 18 residues. The CDR3 protein is CASSQDSGYRRGADEQFF. CDR3 sequence (DNA): TGCGCCAGCAGCCAAGATTCGGGCTACCGGCGGGGGGCCGATGAGCAGTTCTTC.

This clone was recorded a few times. The V and J genes are TRBV9 and TRBJ1-2; unclear D gene. Trimming shortened V by 2 bases and J by 2 bases, and 4 bases separated the two germline ends. This CDR3 has 12 residues. The V gene's germline CDR1 is SGDLS and CDR2 YYNGEE. CDR3 coding DNA: TGTGCCAGCAGCGTTCCGAACTATGGCTACACCTTC. Its protein product is CASSVPNYGYTF.

The gene calls are TRBV11-2 and TRBJ1-2; D remains unclear. This CDR3 has 14 amino acids. CDR1 and CDR2 from the germline V gene are SGHAT and FQNNGV. The ends were cut back, 3 bases at V and 8 bases at J, with 16 bases in the middle. The CDR3 DNA reads TGTGCCAGCAGCTTCCCAACCCGGGGAAACGGCTACACCTTC. Protein product: CASSFPTRGNGYTF.

Concerning this clone: A read error may account for a junction end that differs from germline. This sequence joins TRBV30 and TRBJ1-5, with a weak D call TRBD1 (5 bases). The V gene's germline CDR1 is GTSNPN and CDR2 SVGIG (reference sequence). The CDR3 covers 15 residues. The CDR3 is CAWNIAGPSNQHQHF. CDR3 sequence (DNA): TGTGCCTGGAATATAGCGGGACCGAGCAATCAGCACCAGCATTTT.

This chain links TRBV18 with TRBJ1-5; D is ambiguous. The germline gives CDR1 KGHSH, CDR2 LQKENI. The V and J ends lost 4 bases and 6 bases respectively, with 7 bases between them. The CDR3 runs to 12 residues. The CDR3 protein is CASSLMGQPQHF. CDR3 nucleotides: TGTGCCAGCTCACTTATGGGTCAGCCCCAGCATTTT.

The chain joins TRBV15 to TRBJ1-6; D is ambiguous. The CDR3 runs to 18 residues. Trimming took 1 base from V and 2 from J, leaving 15 bases between them. Germline V gives CDR1 LNHNV, CDR2 YYDKDF (reference sequence). CDR3 nucleotide sequence: TGTGCCACCAGCAGAGCTTGGTTAGGTATTCCCTATAATTCACCCCTCCACTTT. Its protein is CATSRAWLGIPYNSPLHF.

V gene TRBV27 combines with J gene TRBJ1-2; TRBD1 is a possible D gene (5 bases). From germline, CDR1 is MNHEY and CDR2 SMNVEV (reference sequence). V shed 3 bases and J shed 6 bases, with 11 bases lying between them. The CDR3 is made up of 13 amino acids. The CDR3, as DNA: TGTGCCAGCAGTTTTGGACAAGGGCATGGCTACACCTTC. This codes for CASSFGQGHGYTF.

CDR3 bases: TGTGCCAGCAGCGCCTCGTACCGGGACGGGGACACTGAAGCTTTCTTT. Translating gives CASSASYRDGDTEAFF. The genes are TRBV13 and TRBJ1-1; D is perhaps TRBD1 (5 bases). Germline V gene lookup returns CDR1 PRHDT and CDR2 FYEKMQ (reference sequence). CDR3 size: 16 residues. Trimming pared 5 bases from V and 3 bases from J, leaving 19 bases between.

A single count supports this clone. The same CDR3 can be traced to other DNA sequences in this sample. V usage is TRBV5-1 and J usage is TRBJ2-5, with unresolved D. In germline, CDR1 is SGHRS, CDR2 YFSETQ. V lost 0 bases to trimming and J lost 3 bases, with 9 bases between them. The CDR3 totals 14 residues. DNA of the CDR3: TGCGCCAGCAGCTTGGGGCCCCTCGAAGAGACCCAGTACTTC. Translation: CASSLGPLEETQYF.

The rearrangement links TRBV29-1 to TRBJ2-7; 7 nucleotides line up with TRBD1. The CDR3 loop spans 14 amino acids. The V gene's germline CDR1 is SQVTM and CDR2 ANQGSEA. With V trimmed by 4 bases and J by 4 bases, 10 bases remained unmatched. CDR3 residues: CSVVGQDHRYEQYF. The DNA for the CDR3 is TGCAGCGTTGTCGGACAGGACCACCGTTACGAGCAGTACTTC.

The chain is built from TRBV29-1 and TRBJ2-7; D is undetermined. Trimming took 1 base from V and 2 from J, leaving 9 bases between them. The germline V gene has CDR1 SQVTM and CDR2 ANQGSEA. The CDR3 has 13 residues. The DNA for the CDR3 is TGCAGCGTTGAAGGAACAGCACCCTACGAGCAGTACTTC. This translates into CSVEGTAPYEQYF.

The chain employs TRBV30 and TRBJ2-1; D not resolved. The V end was cut by 1 base, the J end by 12 bases, with 10 bases between. Germline lookup yields CDR1 GTSNPN and CDR2 SVGIG (reference sequence). The CDR3 has 11 residues. In DNA form, the CDR3 reads TGTGCCTGGAGTGCGAGACAAGGGCAGTTCTTC. The encoded protein is CAWSARQGQFF.